This T cell receptor beta chain is drawn from a study of CD8 T cells in Susac syndrome. RNA in amounts of roughly 0.5 to 1 ug was reverse transcribed with random hexamers. An immunoSEQ multiplex PCR amplified TCR beta CDR3 over 54 Vbeta and 13 Jbeta. A single record per CDR3 protein comes from TCRdb applying MiXCR to the immunoSEQ multiplex PCR reads. The data contain approximately 68,000 distinct CDR3 sequences, about 95% of them seen just once; the ten biggest clones take up just under 0.4%. Study results and caveats: The study's TCR sequencing and HLA analysis covered a relatively small number of individuals, and the study acknowledged this.

In blood CD8+ and CD4+ T cells, TCR beta underwent sequencing. The multiple sclerosis control cohort comprised treatment-naive individuals presenting with stable or active relapsing-remitting disease. In the case of this clonotype: Its antigen remains unknown.

This CDR3 comprises 14 residues. V gave up 5 bases and J gave up 5 bases, with 15 bases separating them. CDR1 is MNHEY and CDR2 is SMNVEV in the germline V gene (reference sequence). J is TRBJ2-5 and V is TRBV27; tentative D call: TRBD2 (6 bases). This clonotype was sampled from a human donor with multiple sclerosis. The specimen was CD8+ T cells from PBMCs. The CDR3, as DNA: TGTGCCAGCAGTGCGGGACTCCCTTGGGAGACCCAGTACTTC. It codes for CASSAGLPWETQYF.